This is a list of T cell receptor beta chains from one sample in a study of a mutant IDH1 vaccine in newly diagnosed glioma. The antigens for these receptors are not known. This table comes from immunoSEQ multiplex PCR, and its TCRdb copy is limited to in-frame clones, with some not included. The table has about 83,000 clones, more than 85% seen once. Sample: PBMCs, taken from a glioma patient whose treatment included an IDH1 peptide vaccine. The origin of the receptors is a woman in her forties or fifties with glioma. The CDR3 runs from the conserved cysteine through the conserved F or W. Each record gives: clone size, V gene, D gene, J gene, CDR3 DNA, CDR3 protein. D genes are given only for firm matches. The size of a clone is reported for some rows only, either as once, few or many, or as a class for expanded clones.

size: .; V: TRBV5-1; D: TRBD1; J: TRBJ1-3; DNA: TGCGCCAGCAGCTTGGGGTACAGGGGCTCTGGAAACACCATATATTTT; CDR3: CASSLGYRGSGNTIYF
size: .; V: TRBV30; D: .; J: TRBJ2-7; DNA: TGTGCCTGGAGGGTAGACAGCCATTCCTACGAGCAGTACTTC; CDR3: CAWRVDSHSYEQYF
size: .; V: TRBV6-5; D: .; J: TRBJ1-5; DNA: TGTGCCAGCAGTTCGACGGACGTCGGGCAGCCCCAGCATTTT; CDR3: CASSSTDVGQPQHF
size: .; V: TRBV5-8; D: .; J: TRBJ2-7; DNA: TGTGCCAGCAGCGGTCGACAGTTACCCTACGAGCAGTACTTC; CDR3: CASSGRQLPYEQYF
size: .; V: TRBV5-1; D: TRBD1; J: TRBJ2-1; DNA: TGCGCCAGCGGCCGGGACAGGGGACACAATGAGCAGTTCTTC; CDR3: CASGRDRGHNEQFF
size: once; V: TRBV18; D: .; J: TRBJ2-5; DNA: TGTGCCAGCTCAACTAGGGGGGTACGATTGGAGACCCAGTACTTC; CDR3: CASSTRGVRLETQYF
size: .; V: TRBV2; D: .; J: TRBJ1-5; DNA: TGTGCCAGCAGTGCCAGGGCGCGAACCCCAAGCAATCAGCCCCAGCATTTT; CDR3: CASSARARTPSNQPQHF
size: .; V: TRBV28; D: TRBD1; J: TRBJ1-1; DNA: TGTGCCAGCAGGGTGGACAGGGCGAACACTGAAGCTTTCTTT; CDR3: CASRVDRANTEAFF
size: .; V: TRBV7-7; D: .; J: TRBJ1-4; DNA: TGTGCTAGCAGCTTAAACGGGAATGAAAAACTGTTTTTT; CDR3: CASSLNGNEKLFF
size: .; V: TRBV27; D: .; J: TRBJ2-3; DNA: TGTGCCAGCAGTCCGCCTGCTGGGGAGTGGACAGATACGCAGTATTTT; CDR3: CASSPPAGEWTDTQYF
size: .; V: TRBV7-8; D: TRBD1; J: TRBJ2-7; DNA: TGTGCCAGCAGCCCTTACAGGGGTCCTCCCTACGAGCAGTACTTC; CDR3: CASSPYRGPPYEQYF
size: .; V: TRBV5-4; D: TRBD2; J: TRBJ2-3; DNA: TGTGCCAGCAGCTTGGGGACTAGCGGGAACACAGATACGCAGTATTTT; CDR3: CASSLGTSGNTDTQYF
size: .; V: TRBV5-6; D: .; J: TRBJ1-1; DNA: TGTGCCAGCACCATGTCCCCGGGGATGAACACTGAAGCTTTCTTT; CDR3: CASTMSPGMNTEAFF
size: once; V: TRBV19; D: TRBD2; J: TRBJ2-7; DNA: TGTGCCAGTAGTCCCGGGACTAGCTTTTTCTACGAGCAGTACTTC; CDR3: CASSPGTSFFYEQYF
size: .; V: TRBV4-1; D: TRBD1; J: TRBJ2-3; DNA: TGCGCCAGCAGCCAAGTAAGCCAGGGGGTGGATACGCAGTATTTT; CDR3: CASSQVSQGVDTQYF
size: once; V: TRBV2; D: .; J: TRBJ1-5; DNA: TGTGCCAGCAGTGTCAATATAGGGTGGGGCAATCAGCCCCAGCATTTT; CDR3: CASSVNIGWGNQPQHF
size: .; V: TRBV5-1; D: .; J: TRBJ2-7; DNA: TGCGCCAGCACCCCCGGTACCTCAGGGGGGGAGCAGTACTTC; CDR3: CASTPGTSGGEQYF
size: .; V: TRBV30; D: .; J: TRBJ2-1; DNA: TGTGCCTGGAACGACGGGAGCTCCTACAATGAGCAGTTCTTC; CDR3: CAWNDGSSYNEQFF
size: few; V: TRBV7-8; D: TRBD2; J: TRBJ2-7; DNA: TGTGCCAGCAGCGCACACCGCCTAGCGGGAGGGCGCACCTACGAGCAGTACTTC; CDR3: CASSAHRLAGGRTYEQYF
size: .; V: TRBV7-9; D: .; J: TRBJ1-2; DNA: TGTGCCAGCAGCTTAGCCGGCGATGGGGCGGGAGGCTACACCTTC; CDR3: CASSLAGDGAGGYTF
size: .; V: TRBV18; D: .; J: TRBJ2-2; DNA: TGTGCCAGCTCACCTACGAAGGGGGCGAACACCGGGGAGCTGTTTTTT; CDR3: CASSPTKGANTGELFF
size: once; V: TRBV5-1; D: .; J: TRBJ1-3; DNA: TGCGCCAGCCGACCCCAGGACTCTGGAAACACCATATATTTT; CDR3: CASRPQDSGNTIYF
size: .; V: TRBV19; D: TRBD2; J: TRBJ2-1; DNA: TGTGCCAGTAGCACGGGACTAGCGGGAGCCCAATCCTACAATGAGCAGTTCTTC; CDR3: CASSTGLAGAQSYNEQFF
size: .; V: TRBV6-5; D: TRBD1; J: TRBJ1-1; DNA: TGTGCCAGCAGTCCAGGGGGCACTGAAGCTTTCTTT; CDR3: CASSPGGTEAFF
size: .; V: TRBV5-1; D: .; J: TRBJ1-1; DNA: TGCGCCAGCAGCTGGGACCTGAACACTGAAGCTTTCTTT; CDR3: CASSWDLNTEAFF
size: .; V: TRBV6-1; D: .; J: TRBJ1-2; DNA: TGTGCCAGCCTCCCCAGGACGGGGCCAGTCTATGGCTACACCTTC; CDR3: CASLPRTGPVYGYTF
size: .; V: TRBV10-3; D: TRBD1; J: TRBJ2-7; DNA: TGTGCCATCAGCACCGGGACAGGGGGGGACTACGAGCAGTACTTC; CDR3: CAISTGTGGDYEQYF
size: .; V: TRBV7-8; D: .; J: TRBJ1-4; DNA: TGTGCCAGCAGCTTAGTTACCTCGGGTACCCTAAATGAAAAACTGTTTTTT; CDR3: CASSLVTSGTLNEKLFF
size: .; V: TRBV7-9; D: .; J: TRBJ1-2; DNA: TGTGCCAGCAGCTTAGGGACCGGTCCAGCAGGATATGGCTACACCTTC; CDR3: CASSLGTGPAGYGYTF
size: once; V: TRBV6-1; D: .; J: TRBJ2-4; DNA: TGTGCCAGCACAATACGGGGGGCCAAAAACATTCAGTACTTC; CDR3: CASTIRGAKNIQYF
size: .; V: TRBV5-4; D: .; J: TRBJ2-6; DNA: TGTGCCAGCAGCTGGAGGGGGGCTGGGGCCAACGTCCTGACTTTC; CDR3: CASSWRGAGANVLTF
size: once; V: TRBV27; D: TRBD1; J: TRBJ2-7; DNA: TGTGCCAGCAGTTTATTAGGGACAGGGACCTACGAGCAGTACTTC; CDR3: CASSLLGTGTYEQYF
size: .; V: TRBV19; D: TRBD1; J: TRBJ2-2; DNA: TGTGCCAGTAGTCCCAGCCGGGACAGGGGCGCCGGGGAGCTGTTTTTT; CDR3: CASSPSRDRGAGELFF
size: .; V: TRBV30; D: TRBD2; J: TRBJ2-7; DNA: TGTGCCTGGAGGATGACTAGCGGGAGGTACGAGCAGTACTTC; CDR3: CAWRMTSGRYEQYF
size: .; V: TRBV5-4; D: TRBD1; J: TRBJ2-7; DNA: TGTGCCAGCAGCAAATTAGCCGGGACAGGTAATACCTACGAGCAGTACTTC; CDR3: CASSKLAGTGNTYEQYF
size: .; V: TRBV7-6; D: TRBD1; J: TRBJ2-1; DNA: TGTGCCAGCAGCTTTATCCGGGACAGGGTCCATGAGCAGTTCTTC; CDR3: CASSFIRDRVHEQFF
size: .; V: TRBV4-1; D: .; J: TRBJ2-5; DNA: TGCGCCAGCAGCCAAGAATCCCGTGGAGAGACCCAGTACTTC; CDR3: CASSQESRGETQYF
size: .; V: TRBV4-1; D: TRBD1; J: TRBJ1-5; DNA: TGCGCCAGCAGCCAAGATCTCTACAGGGGGGGTCAGCCCCAGCATTTT; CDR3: CASSQDLYRGGQPQHF
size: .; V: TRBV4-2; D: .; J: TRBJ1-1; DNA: TGTGCCAGCAGCCAAGATCGGCAGGACCTGAACACTGAAGCTTTCTTT; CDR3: CASSQDRQDLNTEAFF
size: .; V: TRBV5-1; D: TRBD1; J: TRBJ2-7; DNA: TGCGCCAGCAGCTTGGCGGGACAGGGCCCATACGAGCAGTACTTC; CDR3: CASSLAGQGPYEQYF
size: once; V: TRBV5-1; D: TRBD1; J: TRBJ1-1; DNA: TGCGCCAGCAGCTTGGTGGACAGGGTGAACACTGAAGCTTTCTTT; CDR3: CASSLVDRVNTEAFF
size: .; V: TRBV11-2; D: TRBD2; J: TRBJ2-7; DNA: TGTGCCAGCAGCTTCGGGACTAGCGGGAGACACGAGCAGTACTTC; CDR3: CASSFGTSGRHEQYF
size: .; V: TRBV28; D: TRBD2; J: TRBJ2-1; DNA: TGTGCCAGCAGTCTACTAGCGGGAACGAGCGAGCAGTTCTTC; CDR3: CASSLLAGTSEQFF
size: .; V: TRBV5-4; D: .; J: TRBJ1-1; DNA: TGTGCCAGCAGCTTGGGCTCCAGGGTAGGAGGCACTGAAGCTTTCTTT; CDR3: CASSLGSRVGGTEAFF
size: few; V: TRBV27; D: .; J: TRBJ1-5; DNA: TGTGCCAGCAGTTTATCGGGTCAGGGCTTTCAGCCCCAGCATTTT; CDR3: CASSLSGQGFQPQHF
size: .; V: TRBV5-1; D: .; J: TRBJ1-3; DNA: TGCGCCAGCAGCTTGGAGCGGGGGCCTGGAAACACCATATATTTT; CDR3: CASSLERGPGNTIYF
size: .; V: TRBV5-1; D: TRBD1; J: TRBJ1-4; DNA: TGCGCCAGCAGCTTGACAGGGGGAATCGAAAAACTGTTTTTT; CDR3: CASSLTGGIEKLFF
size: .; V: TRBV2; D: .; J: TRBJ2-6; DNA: TGTGCCAGCAGTCGCTCCGGCGGGGCCAACGTCCTGACTTTC; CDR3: CASSRSGGANVLTF
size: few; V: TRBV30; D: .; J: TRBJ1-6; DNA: TGTGCCTGGAGTGTAGTTAGGGTCCTAAAGGATTCACCCCTCCACTTT; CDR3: CAWSVVRVLKDSPLHF
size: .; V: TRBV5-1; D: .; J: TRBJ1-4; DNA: TGCGCCAGCAGCTTGGTTCCAGGGTTGGGGAATGAAAAACTGTTTTTT; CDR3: CASSLVPGLGNEKLFF
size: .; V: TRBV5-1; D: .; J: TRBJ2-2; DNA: TGCGCCAGCAGCTTGCGAGAAAAAAACACCGGGGAGCTGTTTTTT; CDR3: CASSLREKNTGELFF
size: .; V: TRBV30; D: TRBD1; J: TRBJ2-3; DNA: TGTGCCTGGACCATAGGACAGGGGAATCAGTATTTT; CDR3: CAWTIGQGNQYF
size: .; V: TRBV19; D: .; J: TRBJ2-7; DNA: TGTGCCAGTAGTACTCCGGGAAACTACGAGCAGTACTTC; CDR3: CASSTPGNYEQYF
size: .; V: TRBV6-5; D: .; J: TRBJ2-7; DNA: TGTGCCAGCAGTTACTCAGGCGGGTCCTACGAGCAGTACTTC; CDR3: CASSYSGGSYEQYF
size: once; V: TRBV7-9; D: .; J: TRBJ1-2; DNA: TGTGCCAGCAGCTTAATGGCGGGGACCCTTAACTATGGCTACACCTTC; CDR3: CASSLMAGTLNYGYTF
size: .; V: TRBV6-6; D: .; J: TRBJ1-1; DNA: TGTGCCAGCACTCCTATTGGGTCGAGCACTGAAGCTTTCTTT; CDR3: CASTPIGSSTEAFF
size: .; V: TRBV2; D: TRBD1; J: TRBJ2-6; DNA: TGTGCCAGCAGTCTTAAACCGGGACAGGGTCTCTCTGGGGCCAACGTCCTGACTTTC; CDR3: CASSLKPGQGLSGANVLTF